Listed below are T cell receptor beta chains from one sample, sequenced in a study of cytomegalovirus exposure and HLA in healthy donors. This table comes from immunoSEQ multiplex PCR, and its TCRdb copy is limited to in-frame clones, with some not included. The sample lists 350,000 or so clones, roughly 88% seen once, with over 0.8% in the top ten. The sequenced sample was PBMCs. These receptors all stem from a woman aged 18 to 35 in good health and CMV-seronegative. The CDR3 runs from the conserved cysteine through the conserved F or W. The D gene is left open where the match is weak. Where a row states a size, it is once, few, many or the class of an expanded clone; other rows omit it.

v_call	clone_size	d_call	j_call	cdr3_aa	cdr3_nt
TRBV30	-	-	TRBJ1-1	CAWSAPGRWGKNTEAFF	TGTGCCTGGAGTGCCCCGGGGAGGTGGGGAAAGAACACTGAAGCTTTCTTT
TRBV4-3	few	TRBD1	TRBJ2-7	CASSQATGGTGERYEQYF	TGCGCCAGCAGCCAGGCTACGGGGGGGACAGGGGAAAGATACGAGCAGTACTTC
TRBV27	-	TRBD1	TRBJ1-1	CASSLVPGQGSEAFF	TGTGCCAGCAGTTTAGTCCCGGGACAGGGATCCGAAGCTTTCTTT
TRBV28	-	TRBD1	TRBJ2-1	CASSLTGIYNEQFF	TGTGCCAGCAGCCTGACAGGGATATACAATGAGCAGTTCTTC
TRBV29-1	once	-	TRBJ2-7	CSVSPTPGEQYF	TGCAGCGTTAGTCCTACCCCAGGCGAGCAGTACTTC
TRBV7-2	-	-	TRBJ2-1	CASRVRQDNEQFF	TGTGCCAGCAGAGTACGACAGGACAATGAGCAGTTCTTC
TRBV9	-	TRBD2	TRBJ2-7	CASSVLAGAHEQYF	TGTGCCAGCAGCGTCTTAGCGGGAGCCCACGAGCAGTACTTC
TRBV4-1	-	-	TRBJ1-2	CASSQDIGQTAIYGYTF	TGCGCCAGCAGCCAGGACATAGGACAGACAGCGATCTATGGCTACACCTTC
TRBV15	-	TRBD1	TRBJ2-1	CATSRDYFETGDSYNEQFF	TGTGCCACCAGCAGAGATTACTTCGAGACAGGGGATTCCTACAATGAGCAGTTCTTC
TRBV6-6	-	TRBD2	TRBJ2-1	CASSYPQREGLRQFF	TGTGCCAGCAGTTACCCCCAGCGGGAGGGCCTTAGACAGTTCTTC
TRBV5-4	-	-	TRBJ2-1	CASSAVSDSSYNEQFF	TGTGCCAGCAGCGCGGTAAGCGACAGCTCCTACAATGAGCAGTTCTTC
TRBV14	-	TRBD2	TRBJ2-7	CASSQEASGRPTYEQYF	TGTGCCAGCAGCCAAGAGGCTAGCGGGAGACCTACCTACGAGCAGTACTTC
TRBV11-2	-	TRBD2	TRBJ2-1	CASSPGWTSGSRQFF	TGTGCCAGCAGCCCAGGGTGGACTAGCGGGAGTCGGCAGTTCTTC
TRBV11-3	-	TRBD1	TRBJ2-7	CASSLGQGLSYEQYF	TGTGCCAGCAGCTTAGGACAGGGCCTCTCCTACGAGCAGTACTTC
TRBV7-9	-	-	TRBJ1-3	CASSLITSSGNTIYF	TGTGCCAGCAGCTTAATAACATCCTCTGGAAACACCATATATTTT
TRBV9	-	TRBD1	TRBJ1-1	CASSVTGQNTEAFF	TGTGCCAGCAGCGTGACAGGGCAGAACACTGAAGCTTTCTTT
TRBV27	-	TRBD2	TRBJ2-1	CASLPGTSGNNEQFF	TGTGCCAGCCTCCCCGGGACTAGCGGAAACAATGAGCAGTTCTTC
TRBV5-1	-	TRBD2	TRBJ2-1	CASSQGLAGGGEQFF	TGCGCCAGCAGCCAGGGACTAGCGGGAGGGGGTGAGCAGTTCTTC
TRBV5-1	-	TRBD1	TRBJ1-1	CASGRTGGDTEAFF	TGCGCCAGCGGACGGACAGGGGGCGATACTGAAGCTTTCTTT
TRBV2	-	TRBD1	TRBJ2-3	CASSRTGPTDTQYF	TGTGCCAGCAGTAGGACAGGGCCTACAGATACGCAGTATTTT
TRBV7-2	-	TRBD2	TRBJ2-5	CASSLVASGRGTPQETQYF	TGTGCCAGCAGCTTAGTGGCTAGCGGGAGGGGAACTCCCCAAGAGACCCAGTACTTC
TRBV6-5	-	TRBD2	TRBJ2-3	CASSLAASTDTQYF	TGTGCCAGCAGTCTAGCGGCCAGCACAGATACGCAGTATTTT
TRBV2	-	TRBD2	TRBJ2-1	CASRSREALNEQFF	TGTGCCAGCAGATCGCGGGAGGCGCTCAATGAGCAGTTCTTC
TRBV29-1	-	-	TRBJ1-5	CSVKGGGNQPQHF	TGCAGCGTAAAAGGGGGGGGCAATCAGCCCCAGCATTTT
TRBV7-6	-	-	TRBJ2-7	CASSLEAGSSYEQYF	TGTGCCAGCAGCTTAGAGGCAGGAAGCTCCTACGAGCAGTACTTC
TRBV19	-	TRBD1	TRBJ2-5	CASSPPTGGETQYF	TGTGCCAGTAGTCCACCCACAGGGGGAGAGACCCAGTACTTC
TRBV27	few	TRBD2	TRBJ2-1	CASSSLTSGIYNEQFF	TGTGCCAGCAGTTCTCTTACCAGCGGGATTTACAATGAGCAGTTCTTC
TRBV18	-	TRBD1	TRBJ1-2	CASSPSRDSVLHGYTF	TGTGCCAGCTCACCATCGAGGGACAGTGTTTTGCATGGCTACACCTTC
TRBV2	-	-	TRBJ2-2	CASTGNTGELFF	TGTGCCAGCACCGGTAACACCGGGGAGCTGTTTTTT
TRBV6-5	once	-	TRBJ1-1	CASSYVLGARTEAFF	TGTGCCAGCAGTTATGTTCTGGGGGCGAGGACTGAAGCTTTCTTT
TRBV7-6	-	TRBD2	TRBJ2-5	CASSLAPSTAGGGETQYF	TGTGCCAGCAGCTTGGCTCCGTCCACAGCGGGAGGTGGTGAGACCCAGTACTTC
TRBV18	-	-	TRBJ1-1	CASSPPGRLNEAFF	TGTGCCAGCTCACCACCGGGGCGCTTGAACGAAGCTTTCTTT
TRBV7-9	-	-	TRBJ2-7	CASSPKTGFSYEQYF	TGTGCCAGCAGCCCTAAGACAGGTTTTTCCTACGAGCAGTACTTC
TRBV29-1	-	-	TRBJ2-7	CSATGSTSYEQYF	TGCAGCGCGACGGGGAGTACCTCCTACGAGCAGTACTTC
TRBV7-2	once	TRBD1	TRBJ2-2	CASSPGQGRIGELFF	TGTGCCAGCAGCCCGGGACAGGGACGGATAGGGGAGCTGTTTTTT
TRBV6-5	few	TRBD1	TRBJ2-2	CASSKQGYTGELFF	TGTGCCAGCAGTAAACAGGGGTACACCGGGGAGCTGTTTTTT
TRBV9	-	TRBD2	TRBJ2-1	CASSVGGAGGYNEQFF	TGTGCCAGCAGCGTCGGGGGAGCGGGAGGGTACAATGAGCAGTTCTTC
TRBV7-8	-	-	TRBJ1-1	CASSFAGVLGKTFF	TGTGCCAGCAGCTTCGCGGGGGTCTTGGGGAAAACTTTCTTT
TRBV6-5	-	TRBD1	TRBJ2-3	CASSSYDRGIDTQYF	TGTGCCAGCAGTTCCTACGACAGGGGGATCGATACGCAGTATTTT
TRBV6-5	few	-	TRBJ1-2	CASSYKQNYGYTF	TGTGCCAGCAGTTACAAACAGAACTATGGCTACACCTTC
TRBV2	-	TRBD1	TRBJ2-5	CASSDGIPGQGRETQYF	TGTGCCAGCAGTGATGGAATCCCGGGACAGGGCCGGGAGACCCAGTACTTC
TRBV10-3	few	TRBD1	TRBJ2-7	CAIRDGQAMGSYEQYF	TGTGCCATCAGAGACGGACAGGCGATGGGGTCCTACGAGCAGTACTTC
TRBV7-2	-	-	TRBJ2-2	CASSPTSPELFF	TGTGCCAGCAGCCCCACTTCCCCCGAGCTGTTTTTT
TRBV7-8	-	-	TRBJ1-2	CASSSPGEGRGGYTF	TGTGCCAGCAGCTCCCCAGGGGAGGGGCGGGGTGGCTACACCTTC
TRBV6-1	-	TRBD1	TRBJ2-7	CASSESGTDLYEQYF	TGTGCCAGCAGTGAATCAGGGACAGACCTCTACGAGCAGTACTTC
TRBV4-3	-	TRBD1	TRBJ2-1	CASSHDTGGYEQFF	TGCGCCAGCAGCCACGATACAGGGGGATACGAGCAGTTCTTC
TRBV19	many	-	TRBJ1-1	CASRLDTEAFF	TGTGCCAGTAGGCTAGACACTGAAGCTTTCTTT
TRBV5-1	once	-	TRBJ2-5	CASSPSRAAGGETQYF	TGCGCCAGCAGCCCCTCCCGGGCGGCTGGCGGGGAGACCCAGTACTTC
TRBV2	-	-	TRBJ1-5	CASTRGPSEPQHF	TGTGCCAGCACTCGGGGTCCGAGTGAGCCCCAGCATTTT
TRBV7-2	once	-	TRBJ1-1	CASSQRQGSEAFF	TGTGCCAGCAGCCAAAGGCAGGGTTCTGAAGCTTTCTTT
TRBV19	many	-	TRBJ1-4	CASSINGGGNEKLFF	TGTGCCAGTAGCATCAACGGTGGCGGTAATGAAAAACTGTTTTTT
TRBV28	-	-	TRBJ1-1	CASQTGHPNTEAFF	TGTGCCAGCCAGACAGGACATCCGAACACTGAAGCTTTCTTT